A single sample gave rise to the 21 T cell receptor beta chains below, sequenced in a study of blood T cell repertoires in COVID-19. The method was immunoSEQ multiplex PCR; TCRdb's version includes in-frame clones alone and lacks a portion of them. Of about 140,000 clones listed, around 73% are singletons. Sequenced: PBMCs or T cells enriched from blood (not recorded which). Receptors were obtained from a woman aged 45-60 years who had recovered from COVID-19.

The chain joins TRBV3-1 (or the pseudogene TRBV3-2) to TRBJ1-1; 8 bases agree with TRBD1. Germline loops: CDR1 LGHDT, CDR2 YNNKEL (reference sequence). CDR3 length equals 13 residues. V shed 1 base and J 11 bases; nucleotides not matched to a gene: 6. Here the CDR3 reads CASSQGETGVAFF. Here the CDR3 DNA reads TGTGCCAGCAGCCAAGGGGAGACAGGGGTGGCTTTCTTT.

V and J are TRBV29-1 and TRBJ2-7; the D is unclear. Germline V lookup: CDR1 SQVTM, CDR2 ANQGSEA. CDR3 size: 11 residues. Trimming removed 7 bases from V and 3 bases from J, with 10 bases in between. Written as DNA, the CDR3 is TGCAGCGCCACAAAGAACTACGAGCAGTACTTC. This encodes CSATKNYEQYF.

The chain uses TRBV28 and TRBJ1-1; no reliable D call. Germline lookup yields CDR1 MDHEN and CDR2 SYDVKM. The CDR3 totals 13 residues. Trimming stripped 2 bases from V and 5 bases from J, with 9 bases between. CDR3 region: CASSLLGSTEAFF. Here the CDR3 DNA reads TGTGCCAGCAGTTTACTGGGGAGTACTGAAGCTTTCTTT. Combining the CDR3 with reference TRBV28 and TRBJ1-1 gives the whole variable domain DVKVTQSSRYLVKRTGEKVFLECVQDMDHENMFWYRQDPGLGLRLIYFSYDVKMKEKGDIPEGYSVSREKKERFSLILESASTNQTSMYLCASSLLGSTEAFFGQGTRLTVV.

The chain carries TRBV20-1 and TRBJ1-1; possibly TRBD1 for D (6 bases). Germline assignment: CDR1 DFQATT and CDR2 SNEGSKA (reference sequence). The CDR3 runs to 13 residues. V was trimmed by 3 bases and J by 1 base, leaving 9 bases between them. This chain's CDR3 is CSASVQGNTEAFF. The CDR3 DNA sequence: TGCAGTGCTAGTGTACAGGGGAACACTGAAGCTTTCTTT.

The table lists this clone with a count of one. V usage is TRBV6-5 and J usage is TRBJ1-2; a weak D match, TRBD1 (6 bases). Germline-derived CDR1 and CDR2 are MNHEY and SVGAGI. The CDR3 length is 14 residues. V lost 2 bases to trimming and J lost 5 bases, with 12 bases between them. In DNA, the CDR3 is TGTGCCAGCAGTTACCGGGACACACCGTATGGCTACACCTTC. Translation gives CASSYRDTPYGYTF.

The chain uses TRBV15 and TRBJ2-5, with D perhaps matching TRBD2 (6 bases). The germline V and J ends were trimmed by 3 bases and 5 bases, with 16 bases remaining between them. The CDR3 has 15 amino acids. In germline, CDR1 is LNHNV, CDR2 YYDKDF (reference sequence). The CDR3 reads CATSRGGTDLETQYF. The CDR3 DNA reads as TGTGCCACCAGCAGGGGGGGAACAGACTTGGAGACCCAGTACTTC.

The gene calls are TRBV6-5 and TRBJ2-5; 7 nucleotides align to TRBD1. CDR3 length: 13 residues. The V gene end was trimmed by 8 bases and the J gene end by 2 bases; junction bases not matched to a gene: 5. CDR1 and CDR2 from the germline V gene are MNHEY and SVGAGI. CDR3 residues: CASGRDRQETQYF. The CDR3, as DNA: TGTGCCAGCGGCCGGGACAGACAAGAGACCCAGTACTTC.

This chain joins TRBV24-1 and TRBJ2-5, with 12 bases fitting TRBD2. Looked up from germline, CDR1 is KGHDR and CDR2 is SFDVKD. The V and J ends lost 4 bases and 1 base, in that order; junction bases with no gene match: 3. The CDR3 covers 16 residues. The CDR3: CATSDKLAGGQETQYF. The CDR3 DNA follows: TGTGCCACCAGTGACAAACTAGCGGGGGGCCAAGAGACCCAGTACTTC.

The CDR3 protein is CASSLLGGDYEQYF. The DNA of the CDR3 is TGTGCCAGCAGCTTGTTAGGGGGGGACTACGAGCAGTACTTC. The chain uses TRBV5-5 and TRBJ2-7; TRBD2 might be the D (7 bases). The CDR3 spans 14 residues. Trimming cost V 1 base and J 3 bases, with 11 bases left between them. Germline V lookup: CDR1 SGHKS, CDR2 YYEKEE (reference sequence). Complete variable domain (other parts from reference TRBV5-5 and TRBJ2-7): DAGVTQSPTHLIKTRGQQVTLRCSPISGHKSVSWYQQVLGQGPQFIFQYYEKEERGRGNFPDRFSARQFPNYSSELNVNALLLGDSALYLCASSLLGGDYEQYFGPGTRLTVT.

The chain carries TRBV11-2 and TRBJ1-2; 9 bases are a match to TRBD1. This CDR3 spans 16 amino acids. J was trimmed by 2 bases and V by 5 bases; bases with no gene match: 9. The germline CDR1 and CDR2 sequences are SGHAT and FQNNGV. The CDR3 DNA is TGTGCCAGCAGCGCCCGGACAGGGGAGGTCAACTATGGCTACACCTTC. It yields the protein CASSARTGEVNYGYTF.

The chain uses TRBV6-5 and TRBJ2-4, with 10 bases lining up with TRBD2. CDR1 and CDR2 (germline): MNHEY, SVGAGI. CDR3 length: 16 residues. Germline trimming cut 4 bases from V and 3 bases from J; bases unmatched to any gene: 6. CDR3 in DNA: TGTGCCAGCAGTTGGGCTAGCGGGGGACTCAAAAACATTCAGTACTTC. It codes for CASSWASGGLKNIQYF.

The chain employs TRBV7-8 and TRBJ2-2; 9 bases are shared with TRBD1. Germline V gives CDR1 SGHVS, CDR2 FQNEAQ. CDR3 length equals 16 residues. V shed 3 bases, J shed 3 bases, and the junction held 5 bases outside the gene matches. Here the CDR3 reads CASSFEQGADTGELFF. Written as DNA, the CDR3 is TGTGCCAGCAGCTTCGAACAGGGGGCGGACACCGGGGAGCTGTTTTTT.

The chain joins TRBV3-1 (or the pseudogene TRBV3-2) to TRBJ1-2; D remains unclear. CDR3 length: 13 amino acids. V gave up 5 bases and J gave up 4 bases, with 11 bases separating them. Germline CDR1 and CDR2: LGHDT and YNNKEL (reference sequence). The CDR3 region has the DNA TGTGCCAGCAGCTTAAGCACGCGCTATGGCTACACCTTC. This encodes CASSLSTRYGYTF.

This CDR3 is CASSLVQGGSEQYF. CDR3 sequence (DNA): TGTGCCAGCAGCTTAGTCCAGGGGGGATCCGAGCAGTACTTC. The V gene is TRBV11-2, the J gene TRBJ2-7; a weak D match, TRBD1 (7 bases). Between the trimmed V and J ends, which lost 1 base and 6 bases, there was a span of 13 bases. The CDR3 consists of 14 residues. CDR1 and CDR2 from the germline V gene are SGHAT and FQNNGV. The full variable domain, completed using reference TRBV11-2 and TRBJ2-7, is EAGVAQSPRYKIIEKRQSVAFWCNPISGHATLYWYQQILGQGPKLLIQFQNNGVVDDSQLPKDRFSAERLKGVDSTLKIQPAKLEDSAVYLCASSLVQGGSEQYFGPGTRLTVT.

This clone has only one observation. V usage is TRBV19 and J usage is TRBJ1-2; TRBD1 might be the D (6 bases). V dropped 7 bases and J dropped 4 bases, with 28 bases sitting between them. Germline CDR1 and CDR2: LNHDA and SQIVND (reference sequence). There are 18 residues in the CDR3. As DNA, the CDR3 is TGTGCCAGTACCCAAACCGCTCACACACAGGGAGGGGTCTATGGCTACACCTTC. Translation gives CASTQTAHTQGGVYGYTF.

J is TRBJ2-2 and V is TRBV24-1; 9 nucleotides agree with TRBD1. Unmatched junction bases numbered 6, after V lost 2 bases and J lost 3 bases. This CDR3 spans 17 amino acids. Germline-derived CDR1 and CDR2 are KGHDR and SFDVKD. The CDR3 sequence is CATSDWSDRGDTGELFF. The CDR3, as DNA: TGTGCCACCAGTGATTGGTCGGACAGGGGAGACACCGGGGAGCTGTTTTTT.

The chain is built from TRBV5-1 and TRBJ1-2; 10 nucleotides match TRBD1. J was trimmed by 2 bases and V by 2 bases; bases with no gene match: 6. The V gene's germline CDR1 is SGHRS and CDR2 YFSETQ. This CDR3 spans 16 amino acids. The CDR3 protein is CASSFDPGQGNYGYTF. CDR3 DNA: TGCGCCAGCAGCTTTGATCCGGGACAGGGGAACTATGGCTACACCTTC.

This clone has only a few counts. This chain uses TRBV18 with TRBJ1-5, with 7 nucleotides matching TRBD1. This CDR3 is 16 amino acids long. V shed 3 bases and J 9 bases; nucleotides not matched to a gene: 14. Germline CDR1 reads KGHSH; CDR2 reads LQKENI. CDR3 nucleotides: TGTGCCAGCTCACCCACAGGAGGACAGGCCCTCGGGCCCCAGCATTTT. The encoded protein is CASSPTGGQALGPQHF.

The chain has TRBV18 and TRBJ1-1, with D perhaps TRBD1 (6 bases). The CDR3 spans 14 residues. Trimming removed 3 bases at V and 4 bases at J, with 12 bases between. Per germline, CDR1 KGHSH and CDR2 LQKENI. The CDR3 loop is CASSPQGISTEAFF. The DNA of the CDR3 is TGTGCCAGCTCACCGCAGGGGATCTCCACTGAAGCTTTCTTT. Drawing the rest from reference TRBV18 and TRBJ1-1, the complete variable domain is NAGVMQNPRHLVRRRGQEARLRCSPMKGHSHVYWYRQLPEEGLKFMVYLQKENIIDESGMPKERFSAEFPKEGPSILRIQQVVRGDSAAYFCASSPQGISTEAFFGQGTRLTVV.

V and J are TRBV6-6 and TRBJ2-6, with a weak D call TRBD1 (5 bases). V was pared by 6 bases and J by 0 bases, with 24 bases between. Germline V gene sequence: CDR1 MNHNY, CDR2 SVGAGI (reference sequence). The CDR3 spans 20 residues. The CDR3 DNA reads TGTGCCAGCAGCGCCTGGTCCCCAGGGTTCTCCGACTCTGGGGCCAACGTCCTGACTTTC. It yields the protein CASSAWSPGFSDSGANVLTF.

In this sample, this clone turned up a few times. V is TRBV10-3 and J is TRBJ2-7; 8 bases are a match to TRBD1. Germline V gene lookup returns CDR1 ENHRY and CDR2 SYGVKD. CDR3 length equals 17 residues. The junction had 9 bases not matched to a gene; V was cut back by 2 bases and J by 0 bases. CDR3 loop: CAISERTGRGGSYEQYF. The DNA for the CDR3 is TGTGCCATCAGTGAGAGGACAGGGAGAGGGGGCTCCTACGAGCAGTACTTC.